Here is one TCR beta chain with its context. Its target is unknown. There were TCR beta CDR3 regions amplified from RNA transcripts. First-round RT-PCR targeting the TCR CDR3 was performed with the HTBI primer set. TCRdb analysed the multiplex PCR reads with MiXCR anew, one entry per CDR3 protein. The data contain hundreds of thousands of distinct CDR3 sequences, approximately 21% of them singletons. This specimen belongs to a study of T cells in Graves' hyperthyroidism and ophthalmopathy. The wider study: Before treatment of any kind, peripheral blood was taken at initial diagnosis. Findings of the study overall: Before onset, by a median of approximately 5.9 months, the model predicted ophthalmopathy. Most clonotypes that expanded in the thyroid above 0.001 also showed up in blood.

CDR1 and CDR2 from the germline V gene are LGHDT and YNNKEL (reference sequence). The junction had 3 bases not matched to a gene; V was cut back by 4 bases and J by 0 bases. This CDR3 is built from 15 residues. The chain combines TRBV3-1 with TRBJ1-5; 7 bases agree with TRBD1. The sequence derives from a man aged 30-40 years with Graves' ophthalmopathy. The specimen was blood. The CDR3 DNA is TGTGCCAGCAGCCGCGGGACAGATAGCAATCAGCCCCAGCATTTT. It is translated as CASSRGTDSNQPQHF.